This is a list of T cell receptor beta chains from one sample in a study of a mutant IDH1 vaccine in newly diagnosed glioma. TCRdb's table, derived via immunoSEQ multiplex PCR, lists solely in-frame clones and lacks some. The profile shows 84,000 or so clones, roughly four fifths of them singletons. No antigen has been identified for these receptors. Here the sequenced sample was PBMCs, taken from a glioma patient whose treatment included an IDH1 peptide vaccine. The source of these receptors is a man aged 40-49 years with glioma. CDR3s include the opening cysteine and the closing phenylalanine or tryptophan. A D gene is named only where the DNA matches it firmly. Clone size appears in some rows only: once, few, many, or a class for an expanded clone.

V gene	J gene	D gene	clone size	CDR3 DNA	CDR3 protein
TRBV27	TRBJ2-7	-	-	TGTGCCAGCAGTTTAGTTCCGGGCGAGCAGTACTTC	CASSLVPGEQYF
TRBV18	TRBJ2-2	TRBD2	once	TGTGCCAGCTCGCTAGAACTAGCGACCGGGGAGCTGTTTTTT	CASSLELATGELFF
TRBV6-4	TRBJ2-3	TRBD2	few	TGTGCCAGCAGTCAGACTAGCGGGGGCACAGATACGCAGTATTTT	CASSQTSGGTDTQYF
TRBV7-4	TRBJ2-5	-	-	TGTGCCAGCAGCTGCACACATTCGGGGTACCGTGTCGAGACCCAGTACTTC	CASSCTHSGYRVETQYF
TRBV6-1	TRBJ1-1	-	-	TGTGCCAGCAGGCTCGGACCCGAGGGGACTGAAGCTTTCTTT	CASRLGPEGTEAFF
TRBV5-6	TRBJ2-5	TRBD1	-	TGTGCCAGCAGCTTTAACAGGGGGCGGCAAGAGACCCAGTACTTC	CASSFNRGRQETQYF
TRBV4-2	TRBJ1-2	-	-	TGTGCCAGCAGCCAAGATCGTAGGGAAGACTATGGCTACACCTTC	CASSQDRREDYGYTF
TRBV30	TRBJ2-1	-	-	TGTGCCTGGAGTTGGTTGACCTTCAATGAGCAGTTCTTC	CAWSWLTFNEQFF
TRBV30	TRBJ2-5	-	-	TGTGCCTGGACTAGGGGGGCCCAAGAGACCCAGTACTTC	CAWTRGAQETQYF
TRBV5-1	TRBJ1-6	-	-	TGCGCCAGCAGCTTGGGCAGGGGATCGAGTTCACCCCTCCACTTT	CASSLGRGSSSPLHF
TRBV11-2	TRBJ2-3	TRBD2	-	TGTGCCAGCAGCCCCCTAGTGGGACTAGCGGGGGGGAAAGATACGCAGTATTTT	CASSPLVGLAGGKDTQYF
TRBV27	TRBJ1-6	-	-	TGTGCCAGCAGAGGGGACCTTAGGAATTCACCCCTCCACTTT	CASRGDLRNSPLHF
TRBV15	TRBJ2-7	-	-	TGTGCCACCAGCAGAGTGGACCCGGGGTACGAGCAGTACTTC	CATSRVDPGYEQYF
TRBV2	TRBJ2-7	-	-	TGTGCCAGCGGTTCAGGGCGGCACGAGCAGTACTTC	CASGSGRHEQYF
TRBV5-8	TRBJ1-1	-	medium-sized	TGTGCCAGCAGCCCCCGGGACAAGAACACTGAAGCTTTCTTT	CASSPRDKNTEAFF
TRBV7-2	TRBJ1-1	-	-	TGTGCCAGCACCTGGGACCGGACTGAAGCTTTCTTT	CASTWDRTEAFF
TRBV5-4	TRBJ2-4	-	-	TGTGCCAGCAGCTCTGACAAGGACATTCAGTACTTC	CASSSDKDIQYF
TRBV7-2	TRBJ2-3	-	many	TGTGCCAGCAGCTGGACTATGTCTTTCACAGATACGCAGTATTTT	CASSWTMSFTDTQYF
TRBV13	TRBJ2-1	TRBD2	once	TGTGCCAGCAGCTTAGGGGTAGCGGGAGGGCCTGGGAATGAGCAGTTCTTC	CASSLGVAGGPGNEQFF
TRBV7-2	TRBJ1-5	-	-	TGTGCCAGCAGCTTAGTCGACAATGATGATCCCCAGCATTTT	CASSLVDNDDPQHF
TRBV6-1	TRBJ1-3	TRBD1	-	TGTGCCAGCGGACAAGACAGGGGCTCTGGAAACACCATATATTTT	CASGQDRGSGNTIYF
TRBV9	TRBJ2-2	-	few	TGTGCCAGCAGCGTAGGTACGGGGGCTTGGAACACCGGGGAGCTGTTTTTT	CASSVGTGAWNTGELFF
TRBV12-2	TRBJ2-7	-	once	TGTGCAAGTCGCTTCAGACGGTACTACGAGCAGTACTTC	CASRFRRYYEQYF
TRBV6-5	TRBJ2-5	TRBD2	-	TGTGCCAGCAGCCCGGGACTAGCAGGGGAGACCCAGTACTTC	CASSPGLAGETQYF
TRBV2	TRBJ2-5	-	-	TGTGCCAGCAGTGCTGCACAGGTCCAAGAGACCCAGTACTTC	CASSAAQVQETQYF
TRBV15	TRBJ1-6	TRBD1	-	TGTGCCACCAGCACCAGGGGACAGGGGGTGTCACCCCTCCACTTT	CATSTRGQGVSPLHF